The entry that follows covers one T cell receptor (beta chain) sequence. It has no known antigen specificity. It has no much larger one-base neighbor in the sample; base qualities were not kept. The record originates from a study of beta chain features in type 1 diabetes listed by TCRdb under 2018. Notes on the research overall: Patients and healthy donors did not differ in mean age, gender distribution, total cell number or subset yield. The study compared the TCRB repertoires of sorted circulating CD4+ T cell subsets in recently diagnosed type 1 diabetes patients with those in matched healthy donors. A total of 107,917,701 sorted cells were examined across all samples, and RNA yield correlated strongly with the number of cells per subset. Naive and central memory subsets were obtained from all 30 or so donors, but regulatory and stem cell-like memory subsets were isolated from only 8 patients and roughly 8 healthy donors.

Overall study outcomes, separate from this receptor: PCR might favor shorter templates, but patient and control samples were amplified and corrected together, so any skew would affect both groups equally. HLA sub-analyses involved small numbers of individuals, so any influence of HLA type on TCRB rearrangement remained unresolved. Patients with type 1 diabetes made fewer insertions and deleted more nucleotides at VDJ recombination sites, implying thymic rearrangement abnormalities. A moderate but significant shortening of TCRB CDR3 length was observed in type 1 diabetes patients in all four CD4+ subsets. Because cDNA was sequenced instead of genomic DNA, activated cells with high expression could be over-represented, although the groups did not differ in activation or CD3 levels. The naive, central memory and regulatory TCRB repertoires appeared to resemble one another more closely among patients than among healthy donors.

Based on the germline V gene, the CDR1 and CDR2 sequences are SQVTM and ANQGSEA. Deletion took 7 bases off V and 5 bases off J, with a span of 17 bases between the germline ends. From its cysteine to its phenylalanine, the CDR3 spans 13 amino acids. Only CDR3 DNA remains: 39 bases, in frame from the first base. Each donor gave one peripheral blood draw, averaging about 100 mL, which was collected into heparinised tubes. A BD FACSAria II was used to sort naive, central memory, regulatory and stem cell-like memory CD4+ T cells with a panel that included CD45RO, CCR7, CD25, CD127, CD95 and CD27. Every sorted population had a purity above 98%. PBMCs were separated immediately by Lymphoprep density gradient centrifugation and were stained directly, without being cultured. So that batch effects would be minimized, each experiment stained and sorted samples in pairs, pairing one healthy donor with one patient.

All of the isolated RNA was reverse transcribed with the High Capacity cDNA Reverse Transcription Kit, so expressed TCRB transcripts were sequenced. Deep immunoSEQ sequencing was applied to naive, central memory and regulatory T cell samples, giving an average of around 3.4 million total reads per sample. After sorted cells were lysed in RLT buffer, RNA was extracted with DNase-treated RNeasy Micro or Mini kits, with the choice depending on cell number. Each cell subset was processed separately to prevent cross-contamination, with patient and healthy donor samples processed together. Using the immunoSEQ multiplex PCR, TCRB sequences were amplified from cDNA into 87-bp fragments spanning the CDR3 region. Sequencing of the amplicons was done on the Illumina HiSeq platform. As for the original processing: Synthetic template baselines were used to correct PCR bias computationally, reads within Hamming distance 2 were collapsed, and singletons that could not be merged were discarded. Reads were aligned against IMGT to assign V, D and J genes, CDR3 length and insertions or deletions at six rearrangement sites. Within each subset, clonotype counts were normalized to sorted cell number, and only after that were true diversity and Gini coefficients computed with the tcR R package. The overlap coefficient, calculated on TCRB nucleotide sequences, was used to quantify repertoire sharing. As a proxy for the pre-selection repertoire, out-of-frame TCRB sequences from naive cells were analyzed. Entries here come from immuneACCESS through TCRdb and include only in-frame sequences with V and J called. Some clones fail to appear in such tables; in the studies checked, an unresolved V gene covers under half of the shortfall, and the cause of the remainder is unknown. Clonal size and the V and J genes are those of that table, whereas D and trimming came from the DNA. The sample table contains approximately 160,000 clones; only one count was recorded for over 55% of them. The ten largest make up 0.08% to 0.1% of the sample.

This TCR was sampled from a man aged 30 to 39 with type 1 diabetes. Rearrangement joined TRBV29-1 to TRBJ2-5, and the D gene may be TRBD1, 5 bases matching. Input material: naive CD4+ T cells from blood. The cell subset or site label of this sample denotes: true naive CD4+ T cells. The base sequence is TGCAGCGCCCATCTAGGACACGGGGAGACCCAGTACTTC. It encodes CSAHLGHGETQYF.